This T cell receptor beta chain originates from a study of blood T cell repertoires in COVID-19. The overall study: The United States, Italy and Spain provided the acute and convalescent COVID-19 samples. The analysed material was cDNA or gDNA that came from T cells, B-cell-depleted T cells, or PBMCs.

Germline V CDR1 and CDR2: GTSNPN, SVGIG (reference sequence). The trim removed 5 bases at V and 7 bases at J, leaving 3 bases unmatched. The CDR3 extends over 12 amino acids. Profiling relied on immunoSEQ multiplex PCR, and the TCRdb table lists in-frame clones only, not all of them. Of about 250,000 clones listed, around 88% were seen once; the top ten hold roughly 7.8%. This clonotype originated in a man in his forties or fifties with active or convalescent COVID-19. The chain combines TRBV30 with TRBJ2-1, with 9 nucleotides matching TRBD2. The source material was peripheral blood. CDR3 protein: CAWVLAGNEQFF. CDR3 in DNA: TGTGCCTGGGTACTAGCGGGTAATGAGCAGTTCTTC.